The 16 T cell receptor beta chains presented below share a single source sample, sequenced in a study of cytomegalovirus exposure and HLA in healthy donors. This PCR relied on a set of 60 Vbeta primers and 13 Jbeta primers. Measured with immunoSEQ multiplex PCR; TCRdb has only the in-frame clones, and not every one. The table includes some 200,000 clones, 84% detected once. The sample was PBMCs. All receptors derive from a woman between 50 and 59 years old in good health and CMV-seropositive.

The chain links TRBV5-1 to TRBJ1-1, with D possibly being TRBD1 (5 bases). Germline CDR1 reads SGHRS; CDR2 reads YFSETQ. V was pared by 7 bases and J by 1 base, with 17 bases between. This CDR3 region has 15 residues. The CDR3 bases are TGCGCCAGCCGCCCTTGGGGCTCCAAGAACACTGAAGCTTTCTTT. Translation: CASRPWGSKNTEAFF.

This chain uses TRBV5-1 with TRBJ2-3; 7 bases agree with TRBD2. V lost 2 bases and J lost 2; bases outside the gene matches: 8. CDR1 and CDR2 from the germline V gene are SGHRS and YFSETQ. The CDR3 has 16 residues. CDR3 loop: CASSFGPGTTTDTQYF. In DNA, the CDR3 is TGCGCCAGCAGCTTTGGCCCCGGGACTACCACAGATACGCAGTATTTT.

This clone was seen only once. The junction departs from germline at one end; a sequencing error may be responsible. In the same sample, other DNA sequences code for this CDR3. This chain connects TRBV7-2 to TRBJ1-1; the D is unclear. Per germline, CDR1 SGHTA and CDR2 FQGNSA. The CDR3 runs 13 residues. CDR3 nucleotides: TGCGCCAGCAGCTTAGCGCTGTCGGGAGAAGCTTTCTTT. Residues: CASSLALSGEAFF.

The V call is TRBV6-9, the J call TRBJ2-1; 8 bases fit TRBD1. The V gene end was trimmed by 6 bases and the J gene end by 0 bases; junction bases not matched to a gene: 7. This CDR3 region has 16 residues. Looked up from germline, CDR1 is MNHGY and CDR2 is SVAAGI. The CDR3 bases are TGTGCCAGCAGAATGGACAGGGCAAGCTCCTACAATGAGCAGTTCTTC. This translates into CASRMDRASSYNEQFF.

This chain connects TRBV4-1 to TRBJ2-1, with D possibly being TRBD2 (5 bases). V was cut by 0 bases and J by 12 bases, with 12 bases left in between. The CDR3 spans 13 residues. Germline V gene sequence: CDR1 MGHRA, CDR2 YSYEKL. In DNA form, the CDR3 reads TGCGCCAGCAGCCAAGAGACTACTTCGGGGCAGTTCTTC. It yields the protein CASSQETTSGQFF.

This clone showed up just once. The rearrangement joins TRBV4-3 to TRBJ1-3, with unresolved D. Per the germline V gene, CDR1 is LGHNA and CDR2 is YSLEER. V was clipped by 0 bases and J by 3 bases, with 18 bases between them. The CDR3 extends over 18 amino acids. The CDR3 protein is CASSQDPLPDKYGNTIYF. As DNA, the CDR3 is TGCGCCAGCAGCCAAGATCCCCTTCCCGACAAGTATGGAAACACCATATATTTT.

The CDR3, as DNA: TGTGCCAGCAGTTACTCTAGGACAGGGACTAATGAAAAACTGTTTTTT. Its translation: CASSYSRTGTNEKLFF. The chain joins TRBV6-5 to TRBJ1-4, with 8 positions matching TRBD1. V was pared by 0 bases and J by 2 bases, with 2 bases of the junction left unmatched. The germline V gene encodes CDR1 MNHEY and CDR2 SVGAGI. The CDR3 sequence is 16 residues long.

The rearrangement links TRBV28 to TRBJ1-5, with D hard to call. The CDR3 covers 16 residues. Germline CDR1 is MDHEN and CDR2 is SYDVKM. The V end was cut by 5 bases, the J end by 5 bases, with 19 bases between. CDR3 in DNA: TGTGCCAGCAGTGCGCTTAACGTCGGGTGGGATCAGCCCCAGCATTTT. Encoded protein: CASSALNVGWDQPQHF.

The V call is TRBV7-2, the J call TRBJ2-1, with D possibly matching TRBD2 (6 bases). Trimming cost V 7 bases and J 8 bases, with 15 bases left between them. The CDR3 is 13 amino acids. The V gene's germline CDR1 is SGHTA and CDR2 FQGNSA. CDR3: CASKQAGGDEQFF. Written as DNA, the CDR3 is TGTGCCAGCAAACAAGCGGGCGGCGATGAGCAGTTCTTC.

This chain uses TRBV4-1 with TRBJ1-5; 10 nucleotides match TRBD1. The V segment lost 3 bases and the J segment 2 bases; nucleotides outside the gene matches: 13. The CDR3 loop spans 19 amino acids. CDR1 and CDR2 from the germline V gene are MGHRA and YSYEKL. This CDR3 is CASSQVASDRGRGNQPQHF. In DNA form, the CDR3 reads TGCGCCAGCAGCCAGGTCGCGAGTGACAGGGGGCGAGGCAATCAGCCCCAGCATTTT.

Notes on this clone: The junction shows a germline mismatch at one end, possibly a read error. The gene calls are TRBV7-9 and TRBJ1-2; no firm D call. The CDR3 is made up of 13 amino acids. CDR1 and CDR2 from the germline V gene are SEHNR and FQNEAQ (reference sequence). DNA of the CDR3: TGTTCCAGCAGCTTAGAGACGAGGAGCGGCTACACCTTC. Translating gives CSSSLETRSGYTF.

CDR3 in amino acids: CASSWGGGSVRNTEAFF. CDR3 in DNA: TGTGCCAGCAGCTGGGGAGGTGGGTCGGTTAGGAACACTGAAGCTTTCTTT. This rearrangement joins TRBV5-4 to TRBJ1-1, with D uncertain. This CDR3 spans 17 amino acids. Germline loops: CDR1 SGHNT, CDR2 YYREEE (reference sequence). Trimming took 3 bases from V and 1 from J, leaving 19 bases between them. Combining the CDR3 with reference TRBV5-4 and TRBJ1-1 gives the whole variable domain ETGVTQSPTHLIKTRGQQVTLRCSSQSGHNTVSWYQQALGQGPQFIFQYYREEENGRGNFPPRFSGLQFPNYSSELNVNALELDDSALYLCASSWGGGSVRNTEAFFGQGTRLTVV.

This sequence joins TRBV5-1 and TRBJ2-5, with D perhaps TRBD2 (6 bases). Trimming took 3 bases from V and 2 from J, leaving 8 bases between them. The CDR3 covers 13 residues. Germline assignment: CDR1 SGHRS and CDR2 YFSETQ. DNA of the CDR3: TGCGCCAGCAGCTCCGGGACTCAAGAGACCCAGTACTTC. Translated: CASSSGTQETQYF.

This chain connects TRBV7-8 to TRBJ2-7; the D gene is possibly TRBD1 (6 bases). Trimming left V 0 bases short and J 6 bases short, with 12 bases between. CDR1 and CDR2 (germline): SGHVS, FQNEAQ. This CDR3 has 14 residues. CDR3 nucleotides: TGTGCCAGCAGCTTAGCGCGAATAGGGGGCGAGCAGTACTTC. Amino acids: CASSLARIGGEQYF.

This clone was counted between two and nine times. The chain carries TRBV5-4 and TRBJ1-2; 8 bases map to TRBD1. CDR3 length: 14 residues. From germline, CDR1 is SGHNT and CDR2 YYREEE (reference sequence). V lost 0 bases, J lost 8 bases, and 6 bases stayed unmatched. CDR3: CASSLGDRLVGYTF. CDR3 in DNA: TGTGCCAGCAGCTTGGGGGACAGGTTAGTCGGCTACACCTTC.

This clone has just one count. The chain uses TRBV5-8 and TRBJ2-5; 7 bases fit TRBD1. Trimming removed 4 bases from V and 7 bases from J; junction bases left unmatched: 13. The V gene's germline CDR1 is SGHTS and CDR2 YDEGEE. The CDR3 totals 15 residues. The CDR3 bases are TGTGCCAGCAGCACCGGACAGGCCGAGTTCGGGACCCAGTACTTC. This translates into CASSTGQAEFGTQYF.